These 26 T cell receptor beta chains came from one sample sequenced in a study of shared clonotypes between healthy human individuals. Naive CD8 cells lacked CD45RO and underwent positive selection for CCR7, leaving out terminally differentiated effector memory CD45RA+ cells. Repertoires were generated with immunoSEQ multiplex PCR, while TCRdb's copy carries only in-frame clones and drops some. The table lists about 580,000 clones, 95% to 98% of them singletons. The sample comprised naive CD8+ T cells sorted from blood. The receptors were gathered from a man aged 25-45 years in good health.

This clone was counted once. The CDR3 loop reads CASSPGANSYEQYF. The CDR3 DNA sequence: TGTGCCAGCAGCCCGGGGGCCAATTCCTACGAGCAGTACTTC. The V gene is TRBV7-9, the J gene TRBJ2-7; TRBD1 or TRBD2 may be the D gene (6 bases each). V lost 5 bases, J lost 1 base, and 12 bases lay in between. The germline V gene has CDR1 SEHNR and CDR2 FQNEAQ (reference sequence). The CDR3 covers 14 residues.

This chain joins TRBV7-9 and TRBJ2-1, with 7 nucleotides matching TRBD2. Germline loops: CDR1 SEHNR, CDR2 FQNEAQ (reference sequence). V trimming: 10 bases; J trimming: 1 base; junction bases outside the gene matches: 7. The CDR3 has 14 amino acids. CDR3 in DNA: TGTGCCATCGTGGGCGGGAGTTCCTACAATGAGCAGTTCTTC. This translates into CAIVGGSSYNEQFF.

This chain links TRBV15 with TRBJ2-7, with TRBD2 matching over 11 bases. The V and J ends lost 8 bases and 3 bases, in that order; junction bases with no gene match: 3. Per germline, CDR1 LNHNV and CDR2 YYDKDF (reference sequence). The length of the CDR3 is 13 residues. The CDR3 protein is CATGTSGGYEQYF. DNA of the CDR3: TGTGCCACCGGGACTAGCGGTGGCTACGAGCAGTACTTC. The full variable domain, rest sourced from reference TRBV15 and TRBJ2-7, is DAMVIQNPRYQVTQFGKPVTLSCSQTLNHNVMYWYQQKSSQAPKLLFHYYDKDFNNEADTPDNFQSRRPNTSFCFLDIRSPGLGDTAMYLCATGTSGGYEQYFGPGTRLTVT.

This rearrangement joins TRBV29-1 to TRBJ2-2; D may be TRBD1 (6 bases). The germline gives CDR1 SQVTM, CDR2 ANQGSEA. The CDR3 has 14 residues. With 4 bases removed from V and 0 bases from J, the gap between germline ends came to 9 bases. The CDR3 DNA follows: TGCAGCGTTGGGAGGACAGCGAACACCGGGGAGCTGTTTTTT. This encodes CSVGRTANTGELFF.

The V and J genes are TRBV5-1 and TRBJ2-7, with TRBD2 matching over 11 bases. This CDR3 region has 16 residues. The V segment lost 0 bases and the J segment 1 base; nucleotides outside the gene matches: 3. CDR1 and CDR2 from the germline V gene are SGHRS and YFSETQ. The CDR3 protein is CASSLALAGESYEQYF. CDR3 in DNA: TGCGCCAGCAGCTTGGCACTAGCGGGGGAGTCCTACGAGCAGTACTTC.

The chain is built from TRBV4-3 and TRBJ1-4; no definite D call. Germline V gene data show CDR1 as LGHNA and CDR2 as YSLEER. Between the trimmed V and J ends, which lost 7 bases and 13 bases, there was a span of 16 bases. The CDR3 length is 12 residues. In DNA, the CDR3 is TGCGCCAGCACTGATAAGGAGGGTATACTGTTTTTT. This encodes CASTDKEGILFF.

The chain has TRBV28 and TRBJ1-3; tentatively, D is TRBD1 (5 bases). V shed 4 bases and J shed 8 bases, with 21 bases lying between them. The CDR3 runs 16 residues. Germline lookup yields CDR1 MDHEN and CDR2 SYDVKM. Written as DNA, the CDR3 is TGTGCCAGCAGTTCCCGGCGGGGCCGGGTGAGGGACACCATATATTTT. Its translation: CASSSRRGRVRDTIYF.

This clone was detected once. The genes are TRBV14 and TRBJ2-1, with D uncertain. Germline V CDR1 and CDR2: SGHDN, FVKESK. V was shortened by 5 bases and J by 7 bases, with 18 bases between the two germline ends. There are 15 residues in the CDR3. The CDR3 here is CASSEGTSPWNEQFF. The CDR3 DNA reads TGTGCCAGCAGCGAAGGTACGTCCCCTTGGAATGAGCAGTTCTTC.

The V call is TRBV18, the J call TRBJ2-3, with D unresolved. The CDR3 extends over 14 amino acids. Per the germline V gene, CDR1 is KGHSH and CDR2 is LQKENI. Trimming took off 6 bases at V and 1 base at J, with 11 bases between the two ends. The CDR3 region is CASSLFGGTDTQYF. The DNA of the CDR3 is TGTGCCAGCTCCCTTTTTGGGGGCACAGATACGCAGTATTTT.

The genes are TRBV5-4 and TRBJ2-3; TRBD2 aligns across 9 bases. Germline-derived CDR1 and CDR2 are SGHNT and YYREEE (reference sequence). Trimming removed 2 bases from V and 3 bases from J; junction bases left unmatched: 1. The CDR3 is 14 amino acids. The CDR3 DNA follows: TGTGCCAGCAGCTTCGGACTAGCGACAGATACGCAGTATTTT. Protein: CASSFGLATDTQYF.

The rearrangement links TRBV4-3 to TRBJ2-1; 8 bases line up with TRBD2. The length of the CDR3 is 16 residues. The V segment lost 0 bases and the J segment 4 bases; nucleotides outside the gene matches: 5. From germline, CDR1 is LGHNA and CDR2 YSLEER. CDR3 coding DNA: TGCGCCAGCAGCCAAGACCCGATAGCGGGGTACAATGAGCAGTTCTTC. It codes for CASSQDPIAGYNEQFF.

The rearrangement uses TRBV5-4 and TRBJ2-3; unclear D gene. The V end was cut by 2 bases, the J end by 4 bases, with 8 bases between. Per germline, CDR1 SGHNT and CDR2 YYREEE (reference sequence). The length of the CDR3 is 13 residues. CDR3 loop: CASSFWGSDTQYF. The CDR3 coding sequence is TGTGCCAGCAGCTTTTGGGGTTCAGATACGCAGTATTTT.

This clone was recorded only once. This chain uses TRBV5-1 with TRBJ2-7; D is unclear. The germline gives CDR1 SGHRS, CDR2 YFSETQ. V gave up 1 base and J gave up 3 bases, with 8 bases separating them. The CDR3 runs 13 residues. The CDR3 region is CASSLRGYYEQYF. DNA of the CDR3: TGCGCCAGCAGCTTGCGCGGTTACTACGAGCAGTACTTC. Drawing the rest from reference TRBV5-1 and TRBJ2-7, the complete variable domain is KAGVTQTPRYLIKTRGQQVTLSCSPISGHRSVSWYQQTPGQGLQFLFEYFSETQRNKGNFPGRFSGRQFSNSRSEMNVSTLELGDSALYLCASSLRGYYEQYFGPGTRLTVT.

Concerning this clone itself: One end of the junction fails to match germline, which may point to a read error. The chain recombines TRBV4-3 with TRBJ2-7; 9 bases align to TRBD2. The CDR3 has 16 residues. From germline, CDR1 is LGHNA and CDR2 YSLEER. For the CDR3, the DNA is TGCGCCAGCAGCCAAGGGACCGGGACTAGCTCCCACGAGCAGTACTTC. This encodes CASSQGTGTSSHEQYF.

The gene calls are TRBV7-9 and TRBJ2-7, with TRBD2 matching over 9 bases. Trimming removed 4 bases from V and 6 bases from J; junction bases left unmatched: 16. CDR3 length equals 17 residues. Germline CDR1 SEHNR, CDR2 FQNEAQ (reference sequence). The CDR3 nucleotides are TGTGCCAGCAGCTCTCCTGTGGTAGCGGGAGTCGTGTTCGAGCAGTACTTC. It is translated as CASSSPVVAGVVFEQYF.

The J gene is TRBJ2-5, the V gene TRBV2; 9 nucleotides match TRBD1. CDR1 and CDR2 from the germline V gene are SNHLY and FYNNEI. Trimming took 2 bases from V and 2 from J; bases not matched to a gene: 6. CDR3 length: 16 amino acids. The CDR3: CASSELTGTGQETQYF. DNA of the CDR3: TGTGCCAGCAGTGAACTGACCGGGACAGGGCAAGAGACCCAGTACTTC.

V and J are TRBV4-1 and TRBJ2-1; TRBD2 might be the D (6 bases). Trimming took 1 base from V and 15 from J, leaving 13 bases between them. Germline V gene lookup returns CDR1 MGHRA and CDR2 YSYEKL. The CDR3 has 12 amino acids. The CDR3 loop is CASSQVGGSRFF. The CDR3 DNA follows: TGCGCCAGCAGCCAAGTGGGGGGTTCTAGGTTCTTC.

V and J are TRBV18 and TRBJ1-1; 8 bases agree with TRBD1. The CDR3 is made up of 14 amino acids. With V trimmed by 5 bases and J by 8 bases, 10 bases remained unmatched. Germline lookup yields CDR1 KGHSH and CDR2 LQKENI. The CDR3 reads CASSSGQGPFEAFF. The CDR3 bases are TGTGCCAGCTCATCCGGACAGGGCCCCTTCGAAGCTTTCTTT.

The chain carries TRBV12-5 and TRBJ2-7; D may correspond to TRBD1 or TRBD2 (5 bases each). The CDR3 length is 17 residues. CDR1 and CDR2 (germline): LGHNT, FRNRAP. V was cut by 1 base and J by 5 bases, with 21 bases left in between. The CDR3 loop reads CASGLDAAGAERHEQYF. Written as DNA, the CDR3 is TGTGCTAGTGGTTTGGACGCCGCCGGGGCCGAGCGCCACGAGCAGTACTTC.

This sequence joins TRBV27 and TRBJ2-1; TRBD2 matches at 13 bases. The V gene end was trimmed by 1 base and the J gene end by 9 bases; junction bases not matched to a gene: 6. CDR1 MNHEY and CDR2 SMNVEV come from the germline V gene (reference sequence). The CDR3 contains 16 residues. The CDR3 DNA follows: TGTGCCAGCAGTTTATTGTCGGGACTAGCGGGAATTGAGCAGTTCTTC. Translation gives CASSLLSGLAGIEQFF.

The rearrangement links TRBV7-2 to TRBJ2-3; 10 bases are a match to TRBD2. Germline trimming cut 1 base from V and 0 bases from J; bases unmatched to any gene: 7. The germline gives CDR1 SGHTA, CDR2 FQGNSA. The CDR3 covers 18 residues. CDR3 sequence: CASSLGGTSGVSTDTQYF. For the CDR3, the DNA is TGTGCCAGCAGCTTAGGAGGTACTAGCGGGGTTAGCACAGATACGCAGTATTTT.

Points on this clone: The sample carries other DNA sequences with the same CDR3. The CDR3 region is CASSVVGLPSTDTQYF. CDR3 nucleotide sequence: TGTGCCAGCAGCGTAGTGGGACTACCTAGCACAGATACGCAGTATTTT. The chain links TRBV9 to TRBJ2-3; 7 bases agree with TRBD2. Germline V gene lookup returns CDR1 SGDLS and CDR2 YYNGEE. Losses at the gene ends were 0 bases for V and 0 bases for J; bases not matched to a gene: 4. The CDR3 covers 16 residues.

The V and J genes are TRBV13 and TRBJ2-1; 8 bases agree with TRBD2. Germline V CDR1 and CDR2: PRHDT, FYEKMQ (reference sequence). The CDR3 is made up of 17 amino acids. The V gene end was trimmed by 4 bases and the J gene end by 8 bases; junction bases not matched to a gene: 16. DNA of the CDR3: TGTGCCAGCAGCTCGAACGCACTAGCGGCACTCACCCATGAGCAGTTCTTC. This translates into CASSSNALAALTHEQFF. The full variable domain, rest sourced from reference TRBV13 and TRBJ2-1, is AAGVIQSPRHLIKEKRETATLKCYPIPRHDTVYWYQQGPGQDPQFLISFYEKMQSDKGSIPDRFSAQQFSDYHSELNMSSLELGDSALYFCASSSNALAALTHEQFFGPGTRLTVL.

The rearrangement uses TRBV28 and TRBJ1-1; D is unresolved. Trimming took 3 bases from V and 6 from J, leaving 8 bases between them. The CDR3 is 12 amino acids. Germline loops: CDR1 MDHEN, CDR2 SYDVKM. The CDR3 region is CASSFPEAEAFF. CDR3 in DNA: TGTGCCAGCAGTTTTCCTGAGGCTGAAGCTTTCTTT.

The chain employs TRBV18 and TRBJ2-3; weak D call: TRBD1 (6 bases). Germline V CDR1 and CDR2: KGHSH, LQKENI. The CDR3 runs 16 residues. Trimming stripped 4 bases from V and 3 bases from J, with 17 bases between. The CDR3 DNA is TGTGCCAGCTCACTAAGAAACAGGGTAATGACAGATACGCAGTATTTT. It specifies CASSLRNRVMTDTQYF.

The chain couples TRBV2 to TRBJ2-7, with D perhaps being TRBD1 or TRBD2 (6 bases each). CDR3 size: 15 residues. V was pared by 8 bases and J by 1 base, with 18 bases between. Germline CDR1 SNHLY, CDR2 FYNNEI. The CDR3 nucleotides read TGTGCCAGCGTCCAAGGGGGGCCGGATTCCTACGAGCAGTACTTC. It is translated as CASVQGGPDSYEQYF.